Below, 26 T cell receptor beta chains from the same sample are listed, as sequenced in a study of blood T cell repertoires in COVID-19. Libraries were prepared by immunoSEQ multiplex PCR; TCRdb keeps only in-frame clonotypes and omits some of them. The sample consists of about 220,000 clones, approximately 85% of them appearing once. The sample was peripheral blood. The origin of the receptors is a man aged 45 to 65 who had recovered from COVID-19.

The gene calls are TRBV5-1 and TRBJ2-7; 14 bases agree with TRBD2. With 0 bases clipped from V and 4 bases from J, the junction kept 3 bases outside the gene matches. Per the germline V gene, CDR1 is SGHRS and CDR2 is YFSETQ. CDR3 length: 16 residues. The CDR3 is CASSLGLAGGGYEQYF. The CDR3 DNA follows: TGCGCCAGCAGCTTGGGACTAGCGGGAGGGGGGTACGAGCAGTACTTC.

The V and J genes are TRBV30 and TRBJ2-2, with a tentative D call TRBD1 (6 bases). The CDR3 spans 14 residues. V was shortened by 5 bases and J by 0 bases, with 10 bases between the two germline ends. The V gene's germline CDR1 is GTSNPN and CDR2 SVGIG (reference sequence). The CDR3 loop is CAWGTTANTGELFF. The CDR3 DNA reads TGTGCCTGGGGGACAACCGCGAACACCGGGGAGCTGTTTTTT. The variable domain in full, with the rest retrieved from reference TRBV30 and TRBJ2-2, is SQTIHQWPATLVQPVGSPLSLECTVEGTSNPNLYWYRQAAGRGLQLLFYSVGIGQISSEVPQNLSASRPQDRQFILSSKKLLLSDSGFYLCAWGTTANTGELFFGEGSRLTVL.

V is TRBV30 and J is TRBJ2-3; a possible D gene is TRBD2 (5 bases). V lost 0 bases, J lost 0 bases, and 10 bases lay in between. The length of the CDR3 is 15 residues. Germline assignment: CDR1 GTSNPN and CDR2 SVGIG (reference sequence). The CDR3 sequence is CAWSVGRTSTDTQYF. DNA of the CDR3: TGTGCCTGGAGTGTAGGGCGGACTAGCACAGATACGCAGTATTTT.

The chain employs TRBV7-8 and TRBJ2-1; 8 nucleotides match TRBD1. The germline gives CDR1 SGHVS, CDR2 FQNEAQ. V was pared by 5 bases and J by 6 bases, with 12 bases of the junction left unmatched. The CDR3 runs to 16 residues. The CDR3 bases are TGTGCCAGCAGCATTGGACAGGGCTCGCGTTTCAATGAGCAGTTCTTC. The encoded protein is CASSIGQGSRFNEQFF.

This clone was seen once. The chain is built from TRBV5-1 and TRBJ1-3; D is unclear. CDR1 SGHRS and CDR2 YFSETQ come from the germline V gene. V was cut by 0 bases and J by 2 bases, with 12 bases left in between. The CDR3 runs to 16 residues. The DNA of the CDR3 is TGCGCCAGCAGCTTGGTGTCGGGATCTACTGGAAACACCATATATTTT. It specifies CASSLVSGSTGNTIYF.

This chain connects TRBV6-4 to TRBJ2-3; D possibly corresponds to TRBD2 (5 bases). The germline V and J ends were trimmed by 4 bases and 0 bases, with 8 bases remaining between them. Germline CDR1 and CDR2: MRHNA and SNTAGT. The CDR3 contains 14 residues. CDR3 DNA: TGTGCCAGCAGTGCGGGGTTTAGCACAGATACGCAGTATTTT. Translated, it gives CASSAGFSTDTQYF.

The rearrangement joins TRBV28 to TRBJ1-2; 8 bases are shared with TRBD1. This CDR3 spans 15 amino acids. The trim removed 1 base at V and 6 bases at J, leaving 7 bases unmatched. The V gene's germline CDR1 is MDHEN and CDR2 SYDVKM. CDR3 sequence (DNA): TGTGCCAGCAGTTTATACCCGGACAGGGCGGATGGCTACACCTTC. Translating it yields CASSLYPDRADGYTF.

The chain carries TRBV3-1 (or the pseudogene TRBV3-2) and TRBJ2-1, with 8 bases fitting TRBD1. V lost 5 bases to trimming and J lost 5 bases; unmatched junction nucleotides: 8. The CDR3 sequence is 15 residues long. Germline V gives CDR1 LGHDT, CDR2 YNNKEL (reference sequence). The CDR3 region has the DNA TGTGCCAGCAGCTCCGGGACAGGATATAACAATGAGCAGTTCTTC. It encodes CASSSGTGYNNEQFF.

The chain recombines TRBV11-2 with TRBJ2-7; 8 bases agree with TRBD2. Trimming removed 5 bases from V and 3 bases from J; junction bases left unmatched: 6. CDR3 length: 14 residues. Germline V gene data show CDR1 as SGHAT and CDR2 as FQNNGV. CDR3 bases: TGTGCCAGCAGCCTTCGGGGGGGGCTCTACGAGCAGTACTTC. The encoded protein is CASSLRGGLYEQYF.

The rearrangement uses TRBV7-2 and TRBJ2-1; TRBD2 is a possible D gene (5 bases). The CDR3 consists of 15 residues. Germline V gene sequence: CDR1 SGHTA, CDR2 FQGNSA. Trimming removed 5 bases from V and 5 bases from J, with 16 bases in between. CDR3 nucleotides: TGTGCCAGCAGCCCTCGGATCGGACTCCACAATGAGCAGTTCTTC. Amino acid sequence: CASSPRIGLHNEQFF.

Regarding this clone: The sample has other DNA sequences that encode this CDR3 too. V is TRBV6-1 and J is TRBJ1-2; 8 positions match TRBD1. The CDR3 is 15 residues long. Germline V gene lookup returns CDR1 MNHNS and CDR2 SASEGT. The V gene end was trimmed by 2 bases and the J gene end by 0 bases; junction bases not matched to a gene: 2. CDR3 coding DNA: TGTGCCAGCAGTGAATGGACAGGGTCTAACTATGGCTACACCTTC. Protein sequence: CASSEWTGSNYGYTF.

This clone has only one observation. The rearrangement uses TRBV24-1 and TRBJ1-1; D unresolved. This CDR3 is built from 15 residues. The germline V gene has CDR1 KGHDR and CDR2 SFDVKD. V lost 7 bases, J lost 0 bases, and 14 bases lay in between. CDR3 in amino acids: CATSPVVVMNTEAFF. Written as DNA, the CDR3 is TGTGCCACCAGCCCGGTGGTTGTGATGAACACTGAAGCTTTCTTT.

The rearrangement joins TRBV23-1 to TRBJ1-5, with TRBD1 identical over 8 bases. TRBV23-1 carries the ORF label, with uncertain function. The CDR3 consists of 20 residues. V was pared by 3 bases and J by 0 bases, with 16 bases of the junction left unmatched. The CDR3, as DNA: TGCGCCAGCAGTCACCTCCAGGACAGGGAAGGGGGGAATAGCAATCAGCCCCAGCATTTT. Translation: CASSHLQDREGGNSNQPQHF.

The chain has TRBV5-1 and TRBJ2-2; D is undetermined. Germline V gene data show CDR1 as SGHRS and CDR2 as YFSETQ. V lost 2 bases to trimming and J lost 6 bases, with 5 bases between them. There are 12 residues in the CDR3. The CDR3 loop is CASSFNAGELFF. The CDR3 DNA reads TGCGCCAGCAGCTTCAATGCCGGGGAGCTGTTTTTT. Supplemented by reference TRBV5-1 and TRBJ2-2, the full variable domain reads KAGVTQTPRYLIKTRGQQVTLSCSPISGHRSVSWYQQTPGQGLQFLFEYFSETQRNKGNFPGRFSGRQFSNSRSEMNVSTLELGDSALYLCASSFNAGELFFGEGSRLTVL.

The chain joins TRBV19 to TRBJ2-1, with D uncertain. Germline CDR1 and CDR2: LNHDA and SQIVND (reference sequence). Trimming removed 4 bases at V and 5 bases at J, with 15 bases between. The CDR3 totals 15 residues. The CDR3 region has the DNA TGTGCCAGTAGTACTCCCCGACTGCCGCACAATGAGCAGTTCTTC. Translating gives CASSTPRLPHNEQFF.

The CDR3 spells CASSVAWVQGKNYGYTF. The CDR3 nucleotides read TGTGCCAGCAGCGTAGCTTGGGTGCAGGGGAAAAACTATGGCTACACCTTC. The rearrangement uses TRBV9 and TRBJ1-2; a possible D gene is TRBD1 (6 bases). The CDR3 sequence is 17 residues long. The V end lost 0 bases, the J end lost 2 bases, and 17 bases lay between the germline ends. The germline CDR1 and CDR2 sequences are SGDLS and YYNGEE.

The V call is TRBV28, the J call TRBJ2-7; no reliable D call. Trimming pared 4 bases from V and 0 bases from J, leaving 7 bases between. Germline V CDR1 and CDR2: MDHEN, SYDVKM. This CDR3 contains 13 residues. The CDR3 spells CASSYSSSYEQYF. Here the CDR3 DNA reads TGTGCCAGCAGTTACTCCTCCTCCTACGAGCAGTACTTC. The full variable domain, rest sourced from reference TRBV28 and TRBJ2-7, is DVKVTQSSRYLVKRTGEKVFLECVQDMDHENMFWYRQDPGLGLRLIYFSYDVKMKEKGDIPEGYSVSREKKERFSLILESASTNQTSMYLCASSYSSSYEQYFGPGTRLTVT.

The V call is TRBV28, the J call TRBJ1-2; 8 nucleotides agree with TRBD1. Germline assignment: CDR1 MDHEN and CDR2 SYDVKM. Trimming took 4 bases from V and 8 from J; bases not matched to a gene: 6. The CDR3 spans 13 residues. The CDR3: CASSSGTGVGYTF. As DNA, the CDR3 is TGTGCCAGCAGTTCCGGGACAGGCGTAGGCTACACCTTC.

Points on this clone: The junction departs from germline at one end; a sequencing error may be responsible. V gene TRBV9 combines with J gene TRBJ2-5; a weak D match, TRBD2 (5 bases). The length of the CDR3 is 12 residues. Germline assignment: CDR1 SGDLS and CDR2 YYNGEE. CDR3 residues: CASKGDQGTQYF. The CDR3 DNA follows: TGTGCCAGCAAGGGAGACCAAGGGACCCAGTACTTC.

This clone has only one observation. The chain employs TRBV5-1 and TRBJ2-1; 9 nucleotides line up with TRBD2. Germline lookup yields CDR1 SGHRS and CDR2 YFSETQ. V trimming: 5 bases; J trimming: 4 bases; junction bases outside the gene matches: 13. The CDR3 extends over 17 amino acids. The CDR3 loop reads CASSDGLASPSYNEQFF. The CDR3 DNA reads TGCGCCAGCAGTGATGGACTAGCGAGCCCCTCATACAATGAGCAGTTCTTC. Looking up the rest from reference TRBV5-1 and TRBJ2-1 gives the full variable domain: KAGVTQTPRYLIKTRGQQVTLSCSPISGHRSVSWYQQTPGQGLQFLFEYFSETQRNKGNFPGRFSGRQFSNSRSEMNVSTLELGDSALYLCASSDGLASPSYNEQFFGPGTRLTVL.

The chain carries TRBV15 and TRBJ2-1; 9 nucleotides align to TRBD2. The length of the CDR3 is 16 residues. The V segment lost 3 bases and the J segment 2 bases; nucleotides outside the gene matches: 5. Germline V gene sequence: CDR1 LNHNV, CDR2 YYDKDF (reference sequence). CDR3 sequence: CATSRETSGPYNEQFF. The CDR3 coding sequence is TGTGCCACCAGCAGGGAGACTAGCGGACCCTACAATGAGCAGTTCTTC.

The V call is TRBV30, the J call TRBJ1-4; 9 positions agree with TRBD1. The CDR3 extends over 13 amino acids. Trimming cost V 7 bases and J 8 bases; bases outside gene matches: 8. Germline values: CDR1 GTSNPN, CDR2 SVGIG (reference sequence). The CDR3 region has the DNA TGTGCCTCCAACCGACAGGGGGGCGAAAAACTGTTTTTT. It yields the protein CASNRQGGEKLFF.

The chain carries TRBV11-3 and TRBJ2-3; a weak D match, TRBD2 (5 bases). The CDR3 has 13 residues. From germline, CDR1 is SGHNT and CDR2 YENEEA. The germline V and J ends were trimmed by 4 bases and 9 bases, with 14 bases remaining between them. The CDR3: CASSSLRTGTQYF. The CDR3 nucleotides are TGTGCCAGCAGCTCCCTCCGGACTGGAACGCAGTATTTT. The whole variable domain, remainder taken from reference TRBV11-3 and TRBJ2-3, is EAGVVQSPRYKIIEKKQPVAFWCNPISGHNTLYWYLQNLGQGPELLIRYENEEAVDDSQLPKDRFSAERLKGVDSTLKIQPAELGDSAVYLCASSSLRTGTQYFGPGTRLTVL.

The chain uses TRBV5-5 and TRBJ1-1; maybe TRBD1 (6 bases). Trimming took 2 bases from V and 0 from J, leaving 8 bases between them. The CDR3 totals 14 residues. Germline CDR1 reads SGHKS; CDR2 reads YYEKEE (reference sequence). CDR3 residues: CASSLDRMNTEAFF. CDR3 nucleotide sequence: TGTGCCAGCAGCTTAGACAGGATGAACACTGAAGCTTTCTTT.

CDR3 sequence reads: CASSTGGGPYEQYF. The CDR3 nucleotides are TGTGCCAGCAGTACAGGGGGCGGCCCCTACGAGCAGTACTTC. The chain has TRBV6-5 and TRBJ2-7; the match to TRBD1 covers 9 bases. This CDR3 contains 14 residues. The germline gives CDR1 MNHEY, CDR2 SVGAGI. J lost 2 bases, V lost 5 bases, and 4 bases had no gene match.

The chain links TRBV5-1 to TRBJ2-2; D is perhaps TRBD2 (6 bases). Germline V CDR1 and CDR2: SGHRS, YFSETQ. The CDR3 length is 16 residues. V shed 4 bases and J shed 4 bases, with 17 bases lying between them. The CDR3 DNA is TGCGCCAGCAGCCGAGAACTAGCAATCCTCACCGGGGAGCTGTTTTTT. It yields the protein CASSRELAILTGELFF.